This T cell receptor beta chain comes out of a study of cytomegalovirus exposure and HLA in healthy donors. The PCR employed 60 Vbeta primers together with 13 Jbeta primers. Data came from immunoSEQ multiplex PCR; TCRdb stores just in-frame clones and leaves some out. The repertoire has approximately 100,000 clones, roughly three quarters of them found once; the top ten carry about 4%. Germline V CDR1 and CDR2: SEHNR, FQNEAQ (reference sequence). This CDR3 is built from 12 residues. Between the trimmed V and J ends, which lost 6 bases and 6 bases, there was a span of 10 bases. This clonotype was sampled from a woman aged 50 to 60 in good health and CMV-seropositive. Sequencing used PBMCs. This chain joins TRBV7-9 and TRBJ2-3; D not resolved. CDR3 coding DNA: TGTGCCAGCAGGTCCCTTTCTGATACGCAGTATTTT. Protein sequence: CASRSLSDTQYF.